Each of the 12 T cell receptor beta chains below was sequenced from the same sample in a study of blood T cells in healthy people across ages. A second PCR, run for about 7 to 11 cycles, used a sample-barcoded 5' primer plus a J-beta primer mix. TCRdb processed the 5' RACE reads anew with MiXCR; each CDR3 protein has one entry. The sample lists hundreds of thousands of distinct CDR3 sequences; roughly 41% were seen once. What was sequenced was blood. These receptors were collected from a man older than 75 in good health.

CDR3 DNA: TGCGCCAGCAGTGGCGGAGGATTTGACACTGAAGCTTTCTTT. This translates into CASSGGGFDTEAFF. The chain uses TRBV10-1 and TRBJ1-1; D is undetermined. CDR1 WNHNN and CDR2 SYGVQD come from the germline V gene (reference sequence). CDR3 length: 14 residues. V dropped 4 bases and J dropped 3 bases, with 12 bases sitting between them.

This clonotype came up once. This chain uses TRBV12-3 or TRBV12-4 with TRBJ2-4, with TRBD1 matching 7 bases. Trimming took 5 bases from V and 13 from J; bases not matched to a gene: 14. CDR3 length equals 14 residues. CDR3 bases: TGTGCCAGCAGTGCGAACAGGGGATACAATGAGCAGTACTTC. It encodes CASSANRGYNEQYF.

V is TRBV5-1 and J is TRBJ1-2; 12 nucleotides line up with TRBD1. J was trimmed by 4 bases and V by 1 base; bases with no gene match: 5. CDR3 length: 16 amino acids. Looked up from germline, CDR1 is SGHRS and CDR2 is YFSETQ. The CDR3 here is CASSLSTGQGAYGYTF. In DNA form, the CDR3 reads TGCGCCAGCAGCTTGTCTACGGGACAGGGGGCCTATGGCTACACCTTC.

This clonotype was observed a few times. This rearrangement joins TRBV4-3 to TRBJ1-2, with D hard to call. Germline CDR1 LGHNA, CDR2 YSLEER. The CDR3 is made up of 16 amino acids. V shed 4 bases and J shed 0 bases, with 15 bases lying between them. The CDR3 is CASSPWGNLANYGYTF. CDR3 sequence (DNA): TGCGCCAGCAGCCCCTGGGGAAACTTAGCTAACTATGGCTACACCTTC.

V usage is TRBV12-3 or TRBV12-4 and J usage is TRBJ1-1; 8 nucleotides line up with TRBD1. V was pared by 5 bases and J by 5 bases, with 7 bases of the junction left unmatched. This CDR3 spans 14 amino acids. CDR3 region: CASSPLQGGTEAFF. The DNA of the CDR3 is TGTGCCAGCAGTCCCTTACAGGGGGGGACTGAAGCTTTCTTT.

This clonotype was counted a few times. The rearrangement links TRBV6-2 or TRBV6-3 to TRBJ2-5; D is possibly TRBD1 (7 bases). The CDR3 totals 14 residues. Germline V lookup: CDR1 MNHEY, CDR2 SVGEGT. Between the trimmed V and J ends, which lost 4 bases and 5 bases, there was a span of 14 bases. CDR3 region: CASSSTGSGETQYF. The CDR3, as DNA: TGTGCCAGCAGTTCGACAGGGAGCGGGGAGACCCAGTACTTC.

The V gene is TRBV4-1, the J gene TRBJ1-1, with 8 bases aligning to TRBD1. The CDR3 runs 15 residues. V shed 4 bases, J shed 5 bases, and the junction held 9 bases outside the gene matches. Germline V gene data show CDR1 as MGHRA and CDR2 as YSYEKL. CDR3 amino acids: CASSPQGAGWTEAFF. The DNA of the CDR3 is TGCGCCAGCAGCCCTCAGGGGGCGGGTTGGACTGAAGCTTTCTTT.

This clonotype was counted only a few times. This sequence joins TRBV20-1 and TRBJ1-2; TRBD1 is a possible D gene (6 bases). Germline CDR1 DFQATT, CDR2 SNEGSKA (reference sequence). V dropped 5 bases and J dropped 0 bases, with 13 bases sitting between them. CDR3 length: 14 amino acids. CDR3 sequence reads: CSAYSNRANYGYTF. Written as DNA, the CDR3 is TGCAGTGCTTATAGTAACAGGGCTAACTATGGCTACACCTTC.

The CDR3 is CASSYSRGGPHQPQHF. As DNA, the CDR3 is TGTGCCAGCAGTTACTCGAGGGGGGGCCCCCATCAGCCCCAGCATTTT. The chain joins TRBV6-2 or TRBV6-3 to TRBJ1-5, with D possibly being TRBD1 (6 bases). Germline values: CDR1 MNHEY, CDR2 SVGEGT. The CDR3 sequence is 16 residues long. V gave up 0 bases and J gave up 5 bases, with 14 bases separating them.

The CDR3 sequence is CASSQETDRASSGANVLTF. In nucleotides, the CDR3 is TGCGCCAGCAGCCAAGAAACGGACAGGGCAAGTTCTGGGGCCAACGTCCTGACTTTC. This chain links TRBV4-3 with TRBJ2-6; 8 bases are shared with TRBD1. Losses at the gene ends were 0 bases for V and 1 base for J; bases not matched to a gene: 8. Germline V lookup: CDR1 LGHNA, CDR2 YSLEER. The CDR3 sequence is 19 residues long.

This clonotype was seen a few times. The V call is TRBV24-1, the J call TRBJ2-1, with D possibly matching TRBD2 (6 bases). The CDR3 length is 15 residues. The V gene lost 6 bases and the J gene lost 4 bases, with 15 bases spanning the gap. The germline V gene encodes CDR1 KGHDR and CDR2 SFDVKD. The CDR3 sequence: CATSSGGSGYNEQFF. The CDR3 nucleotides are TGTGCCACCAGTTCTGGGGGGAGCGGGTACAATGAGCAGTTCTTC.

The sample holds a few counts of this clonotype. This chain links TRBV5-1 with TRBJ2-3; TRBD2 matches 7 bases. Per germline, CDR1 SGHRS and CDR2 YFSETQ. The ends lost 4 bases at V and 2 bases at J; junction bases unmatched: 4. The CDR3 has 14 residues. The CDR3 loop is CASSVGDYTDTQYF. The DNA for the CDR3 is TGCGCCAGCAGCGTGGGGGACTACACAGATACGCAGTATTTT. The full variable domain, in which reference TRBV5-1 and TRBJ2-3 provide the parts outside the CDR3, is KAGVTQTPRYLIKTRGQQVTLSCSPISGHRSVSWYQQTPGQGLQFLFEYFSETQRNKGNFPGRFSGRQFSNSRSEMNVSTLELGDSALYLCASSVGDYTDTQYFGPGTRLTVL.